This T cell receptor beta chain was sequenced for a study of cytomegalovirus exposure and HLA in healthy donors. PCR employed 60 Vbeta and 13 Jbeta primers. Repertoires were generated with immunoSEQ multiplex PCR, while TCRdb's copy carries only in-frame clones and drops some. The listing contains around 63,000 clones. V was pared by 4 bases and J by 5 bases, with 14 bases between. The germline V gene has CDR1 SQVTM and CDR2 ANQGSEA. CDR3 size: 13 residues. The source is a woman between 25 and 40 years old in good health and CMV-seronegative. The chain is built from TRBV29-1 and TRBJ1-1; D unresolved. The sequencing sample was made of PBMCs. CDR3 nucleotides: TGCAGCGTTGCCTCAGACTTCTTTACTGAAGCTTTCTTT. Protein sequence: CSVASDFFTEAFF.